The 8 T cell receptor beta chains listed next were all sequenced from one sample in a study of T cells after yellow fever vaccination. TCRdb passed the 5' RACE reads through MiXCR, listing each CDR3 protein once. The sample contains 300,000 to 400,000 distinct CDR3 sequences, roughly a tenth of which appear only once. The specimen comprised CD4+ T cells sorted from PBMCs, sampled 45 days after the yellow fever booster vaccination. The receptor set was obtained from a man between 18 and 29 years old who received the YFV17D yellow fever vaccine.

CDR3 residues: CASSFQPPTIRDGNYGYTF. DNA for the CDR3: TGTGCCAGCAGTTTCCAACCCCCCACCATTCGGGACGGAAACTATGGCTACACCTTC. V usage is TRBV27 and J usage is TRBJ1-2; the D gene is possibly TRBD1 (5 bases). Trimming pared 3 bases from V and 2 bases from J, leaving 25 bases between. The CDR3 spans 19 residues. CDR1 is MNHEY, CDR2 SMNVEV, per germline (reference sequence).

The rearrangement links TRBV18 to TRBJ1-1; unclear D gene. The V end was cut by 3 bases, the J end by 1 base, with 9 bases between. This CDR3 spans 14 amino acids. The germline CDR1 and CDR2 sequences are KGHSH and LQKENI. CDR3 residues: CASSPLTPNTEAFF. The CDR3 nucleotides read TGTGCCAGCTCACCCCTGACACCGAACACTGAAGCTTTCTTT.

The chain links TRBV12-5 to TRBJ1-2; 8 bases fit TRBD1. The V gene end was trimmed by 6 bases and the J gene end by 6 bases; junction bases not matched to a gene: 15. The CDR3 loop spans 16 amino acids. Looked up from germline, CDR1 is LGHNT and CDR2 is FRNRAP. The CDR3 DNA follows: TGTGCTAGTGGGAAAAGACAGGGGTCTATCGTGAATGGCTACACCTTC. It codes for CASGKRQGSIVNGYTF.

The rearrangement uses TRBV24-1 and TRBJ1-2; perhaps TRBD1 as D (5 bases). The V gene's germline CDR1 is KGHDR and CDR2 SFDVKD. The CDR3 totals 13 residues. V was shortened by 4 bases and J by 7 bases, with 12 bases between the two germline ends. In DNA form, the CDR3 reads TGTGCCACCAGTGACCCCCGAGGGACTGGCTACACCTTC. Residues: CATSDPRGTGYTF.

This clonotype was seen a few times. CDR3 loop: CASSPNRLETQYF. CDR3 sequence (DNA): TGTGCCAGCAGCCCCAATCGTTTAGAGACCCAGTACTTC. The chain recombines TRBV4-2 with TRBJ2-5; D is unresolved. The germline CDR1 and CDR2 sequences are LGHNA and YNFKEQ. The CDR3 extends over 13 amino acids. The V and J ends lost 4 bases and 4 bases respectively, with 10 bases between them.

This clonotype was seen ten or more times. The chain couples TRBV9 to TRBJ2-3; TRBD1 might be the D (6 bases). Trimming left V 3 bases short and J 2 bases short, with 13 bases between. This CDR3 has 15 residues. Germline CDR1 is SGDLS and CDR2 is YYNGEE. The CDR3 loop is CASSEGQRPTDTQYF. Here the CDR3 DNA reads TGTGCCAGCAGCGAAGGACAGAGGCCCACAGATACGCAGTATTTT.

This clonotype was seen at least ten times. The chain carries TRBV7-6 and TRBJ2-5; a possible D gene is TRBD2 (6 bases). CDR1 is SGHVS, CDR2 FNYEAQ, per germline. V was clipped by 2 bases and J by 2 bases, with 9 bases between them. The CDR3 spans 14 residues. CDR3 sequence reads: CASSLSRGQETQYF. The DNA for the CDR3 is TGTGCCAGCAGCTTATCCCGGGGGCAAGAGACCCAGTACTTC.

This clonotype has more than one count but fewer than ten. The rearrangement joins TRBV4-2 to TRBJ1-2; TRBD1 matches 9 bases. After removal of 3 bases from V and 7 bases from J, the junction contained 9 bases not matched to a gene. This CDR3 is built from 15 residues. Germline CDR1 and CDR2: LGHNA and YNFKEQ. The CDR3 spells CASSQAGTGIGGYTF. The CDR3 DNA reads TGTGCCAGCAGCCAGGCCGGGACAGGGATAGGTGGCTACACCTTC.